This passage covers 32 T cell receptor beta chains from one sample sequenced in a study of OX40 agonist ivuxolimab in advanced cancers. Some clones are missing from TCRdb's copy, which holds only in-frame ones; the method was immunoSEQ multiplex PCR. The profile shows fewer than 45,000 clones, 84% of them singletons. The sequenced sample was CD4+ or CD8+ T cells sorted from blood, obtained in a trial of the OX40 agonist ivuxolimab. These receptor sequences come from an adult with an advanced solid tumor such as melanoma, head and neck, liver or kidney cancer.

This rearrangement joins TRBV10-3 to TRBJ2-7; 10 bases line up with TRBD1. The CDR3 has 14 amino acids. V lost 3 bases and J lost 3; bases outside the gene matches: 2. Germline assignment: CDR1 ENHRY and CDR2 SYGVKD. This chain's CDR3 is CAISDGQGDYEQYF. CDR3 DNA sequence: TGTGCCATCAGTGATGGACAGGGGGACTACGAGCAGTACTTC.

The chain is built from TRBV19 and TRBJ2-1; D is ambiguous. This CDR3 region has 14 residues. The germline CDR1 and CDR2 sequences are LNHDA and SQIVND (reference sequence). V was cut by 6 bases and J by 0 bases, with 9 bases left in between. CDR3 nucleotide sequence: TGTGCCAGTAGAAAGGAGAGCTCCTACAATGAGCAGTTCTTC. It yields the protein CASRKESSYNEQFF. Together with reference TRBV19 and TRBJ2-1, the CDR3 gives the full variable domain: DGGITQSPKYLFRKEGQNVTLSCEQNLNHDAMYWYRQDPGQGLRLIYYSQIVNDFQKGDIAEGYSVSREKKESFPLTVTSAQKNPTAFYLCASRKESSYNEQFFGPGTRLTVL.

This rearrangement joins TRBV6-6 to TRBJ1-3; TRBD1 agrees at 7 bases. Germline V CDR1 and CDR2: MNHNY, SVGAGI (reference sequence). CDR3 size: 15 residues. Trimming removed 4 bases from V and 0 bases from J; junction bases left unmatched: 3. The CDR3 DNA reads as TGTGCCAGCAGTTTCGACAGGGCCTCTGGAAACACCATATATTTT. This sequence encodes CASSFDRASGNTIYF.

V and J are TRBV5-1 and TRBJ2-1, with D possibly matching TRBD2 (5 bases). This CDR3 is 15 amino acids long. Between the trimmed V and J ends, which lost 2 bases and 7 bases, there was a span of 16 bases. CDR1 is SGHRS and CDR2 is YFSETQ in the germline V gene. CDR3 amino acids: CASSFRSGEPNEQFF. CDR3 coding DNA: TGCGCCAGCAGCTTCAGGTCCGGGGAGCCGAATGAGCAGTTCTTC.

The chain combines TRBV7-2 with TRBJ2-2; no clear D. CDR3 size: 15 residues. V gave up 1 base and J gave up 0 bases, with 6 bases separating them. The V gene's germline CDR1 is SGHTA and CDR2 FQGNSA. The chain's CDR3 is CASSLGQSNTGELFF. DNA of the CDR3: TGTGCCAGCAGCTTAGGCCAGTCGAACACCGGGGAGCTGTTTTTT.

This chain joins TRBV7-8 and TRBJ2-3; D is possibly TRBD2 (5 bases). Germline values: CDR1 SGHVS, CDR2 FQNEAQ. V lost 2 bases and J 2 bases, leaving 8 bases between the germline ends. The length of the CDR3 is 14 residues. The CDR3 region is CASSLPGFTDTQYF. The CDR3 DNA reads TGTGCCAGCAGCTTACCGGGGTTCACAGATACGCAGTATTTT.

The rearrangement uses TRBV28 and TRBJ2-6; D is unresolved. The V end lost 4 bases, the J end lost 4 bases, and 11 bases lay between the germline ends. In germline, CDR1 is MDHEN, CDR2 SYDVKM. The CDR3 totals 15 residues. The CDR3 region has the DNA TGTGCCAGCAGTTATGCCCAAGGAGGGGCCAACGTCCTGACTTTC. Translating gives CASSYAQGGANVLTF.

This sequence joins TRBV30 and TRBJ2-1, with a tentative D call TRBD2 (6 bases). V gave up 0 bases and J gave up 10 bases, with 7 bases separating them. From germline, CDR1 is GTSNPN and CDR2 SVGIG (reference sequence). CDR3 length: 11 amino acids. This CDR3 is CAWSVRGEQFF. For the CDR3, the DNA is TGTGCCTGGAGTGTACGGGGGGAGCAGTTCTTC. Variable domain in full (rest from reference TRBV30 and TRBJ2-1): SQTIHQWPATLVQPVGSPLSLECTVEGTSNPNLYWYRQAAGRGLQLLFYSVGIGQISSEVPQNLSASRPQDRQFILSSKKLLLSDSGFYLCAWSVRGEQFFGPGTRLTVL.

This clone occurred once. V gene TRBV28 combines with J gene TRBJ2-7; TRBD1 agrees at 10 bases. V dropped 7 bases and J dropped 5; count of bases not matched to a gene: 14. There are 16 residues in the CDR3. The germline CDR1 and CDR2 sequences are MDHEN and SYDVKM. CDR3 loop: CASKLLLGQGVHEQYF. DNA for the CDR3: TGTGCCAGCAAACTCCTCTTAGGACAGGGGGTCCACGAGCAGTACTTC.

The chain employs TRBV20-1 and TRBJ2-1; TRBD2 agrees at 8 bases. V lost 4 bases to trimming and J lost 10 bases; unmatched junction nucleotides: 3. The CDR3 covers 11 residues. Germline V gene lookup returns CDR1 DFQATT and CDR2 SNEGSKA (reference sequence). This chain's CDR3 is CSAKREREQFF. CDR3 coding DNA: TGCAGTGCTAAGCGGGAGCGGGAGCAGTTCTTC.

The CDR3 is CASSKYRGGGSPLHF. The CDR3 DNA reads TGTGCCAGTAGTAAATACAGGGGAGGAGGTTCACCCCTCCACTTT. The chain carries TRBV19 and TRBJ1-6, with TRBD1 identical over 7 bases. The V and J ends lost 4 bases and 9 bases, in that order; junction bases with no gene match: 9. Germline V gives CDR1 LNHDA, CDR2 SQIVND (reference sequence). This CDR3 is built from 15 residues.

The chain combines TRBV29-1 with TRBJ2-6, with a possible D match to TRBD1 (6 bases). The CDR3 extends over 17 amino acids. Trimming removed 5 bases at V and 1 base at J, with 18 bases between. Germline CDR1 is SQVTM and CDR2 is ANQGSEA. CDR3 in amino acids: CSVSGVSLPSGANVLTF. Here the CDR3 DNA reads TGCAGCGTTTCAGGGGTCTCCCTTCCTTCTGGGGCCAACGTCCTGACTTTC.

In DNA, the CDR3 is TGTGCCAGCAGTTTATTTGGGGGAGACCCAGATACGCAGTATTTT. This encodes CASSLFGGDPDTQYF. The chain joins TRBV27 to TRBJ2-3, with D perhaps assigned TRBD1 or TRBD2 (5 bases each). CDR1 is MNHEY and CDR2 is SMNVEV in the germline V gene (reference sequence). This CDR3 has 15 amino acids. Trimming shortened V by 1 base and J by 4 bases, and 12 bases separated the two germline ends.

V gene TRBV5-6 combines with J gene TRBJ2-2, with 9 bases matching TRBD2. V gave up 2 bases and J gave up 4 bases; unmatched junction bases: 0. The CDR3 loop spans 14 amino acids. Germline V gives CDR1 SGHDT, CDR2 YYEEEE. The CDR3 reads CASSLAGGTGELFF. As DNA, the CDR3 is TGTGCCAGCAGCTTAGCGGGGGGCACCGGGGAGCTGTTTTTT.

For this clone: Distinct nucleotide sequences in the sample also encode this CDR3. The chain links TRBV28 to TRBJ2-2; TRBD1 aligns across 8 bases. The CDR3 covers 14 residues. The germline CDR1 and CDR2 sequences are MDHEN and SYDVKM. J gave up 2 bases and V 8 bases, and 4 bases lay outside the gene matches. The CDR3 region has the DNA TGTGCCAGCTCAGGGGGCGCCAACACCGGGGAGCTGTTTTTT. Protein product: CASSGGANTGELFF.

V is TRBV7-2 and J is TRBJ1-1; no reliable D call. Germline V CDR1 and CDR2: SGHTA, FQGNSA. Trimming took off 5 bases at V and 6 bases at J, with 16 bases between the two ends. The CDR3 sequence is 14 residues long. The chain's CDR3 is CASSLDTLRAEAFF. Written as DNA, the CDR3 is TGTGCCAGCAGCCTCGATACTCTAAGAGCTGAAGCTTTCTTT.

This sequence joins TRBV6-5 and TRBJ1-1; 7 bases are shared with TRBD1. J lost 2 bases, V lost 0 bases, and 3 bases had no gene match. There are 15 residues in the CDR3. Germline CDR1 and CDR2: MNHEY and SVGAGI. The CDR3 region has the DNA TGTGCCAGCAGTTACTCGACAGGGAGAAACACTGAAGCTTTCTTT. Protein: CASSYSTGRNTEAFF.

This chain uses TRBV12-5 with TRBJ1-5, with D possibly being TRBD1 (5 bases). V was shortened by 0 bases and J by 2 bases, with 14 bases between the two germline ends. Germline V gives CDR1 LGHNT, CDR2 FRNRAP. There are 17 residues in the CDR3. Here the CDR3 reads CASGLVLGRDGNQPQHF. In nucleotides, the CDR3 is TGTGCTAGTGGTTTGGTACTGGGTAGGGACGGCAATCAGCCCCAGCATTTT.

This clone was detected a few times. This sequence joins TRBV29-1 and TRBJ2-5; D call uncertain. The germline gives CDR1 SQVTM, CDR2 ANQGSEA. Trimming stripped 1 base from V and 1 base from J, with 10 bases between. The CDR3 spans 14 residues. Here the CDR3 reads CSVEGPPLQETQYF. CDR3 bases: TGCAGCGTTGAAGGCCCGCCCCTCCAAGAGACCCAGTACTTC.

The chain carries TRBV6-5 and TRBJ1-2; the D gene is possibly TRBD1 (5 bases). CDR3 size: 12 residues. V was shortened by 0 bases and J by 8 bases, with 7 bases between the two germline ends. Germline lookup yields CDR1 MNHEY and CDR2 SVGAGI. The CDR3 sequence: CASSYSGLGYTF. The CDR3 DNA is TGTGCCAGCAGTTACTCGGGACTAGGCTACACCTTC.

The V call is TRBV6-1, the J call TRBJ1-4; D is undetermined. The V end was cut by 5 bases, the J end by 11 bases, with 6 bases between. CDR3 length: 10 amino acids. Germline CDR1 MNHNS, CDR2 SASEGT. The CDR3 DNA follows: TGTGCCAGCAGTTACGATAAACTGTTTTTT. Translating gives CASSYDKLFF.

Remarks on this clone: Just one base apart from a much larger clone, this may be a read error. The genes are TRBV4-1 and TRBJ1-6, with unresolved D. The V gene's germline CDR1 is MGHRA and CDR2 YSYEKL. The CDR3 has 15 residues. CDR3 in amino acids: CASSQDGAGNSLLHF. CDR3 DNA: TGCGCCAGCAGCCAAGATGGCGCGGGAAATTCACTCCTCCACTTT.

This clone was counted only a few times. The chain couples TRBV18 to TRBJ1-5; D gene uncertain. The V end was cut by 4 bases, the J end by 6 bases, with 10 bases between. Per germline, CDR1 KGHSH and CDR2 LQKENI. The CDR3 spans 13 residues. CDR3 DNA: TGTGCCAGCTCACAAGGATTTGGTCAGCCCCAGCATTTT. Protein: CASSQGFGQPQHF.

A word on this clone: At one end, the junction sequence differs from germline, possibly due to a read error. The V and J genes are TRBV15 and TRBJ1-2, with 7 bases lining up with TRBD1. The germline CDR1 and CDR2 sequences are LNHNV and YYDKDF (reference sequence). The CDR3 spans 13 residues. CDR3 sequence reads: CATSRDLRTGPDF. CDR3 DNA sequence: TGTGCCACCAGCAGAGATCTCCGGACAGGACCAGACTTC. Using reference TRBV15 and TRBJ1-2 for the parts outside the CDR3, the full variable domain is DAMVIQNPRYQVTQFGKPVTLSCSQTLNHNVMYWYQQKSSQAPKLLFHYYDKDFNNEADTPDNFQSRRPNTSFCFLDIRSPGLGDTAMYLCATSRDLRTGPDFGSGTRLTVV.

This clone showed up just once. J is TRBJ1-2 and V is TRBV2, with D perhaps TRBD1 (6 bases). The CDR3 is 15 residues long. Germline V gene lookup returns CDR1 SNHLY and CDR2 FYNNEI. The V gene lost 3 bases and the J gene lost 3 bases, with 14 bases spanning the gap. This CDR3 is CASSDPNRDDYGYTF. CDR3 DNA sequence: TGTGCCAGCAGTGATCCCAACAGGGACGACTATGGCTACACCTTC.

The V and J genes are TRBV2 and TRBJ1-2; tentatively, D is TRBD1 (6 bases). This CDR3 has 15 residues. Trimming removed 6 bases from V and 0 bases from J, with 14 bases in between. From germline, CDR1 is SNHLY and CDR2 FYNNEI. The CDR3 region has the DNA TGTGCCAGCAGCCCTAAGCAGGGGACTAACTATGGCTACACCTTC. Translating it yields CASSPKQGTNYGYTF. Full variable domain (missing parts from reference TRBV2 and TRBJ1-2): EPEVTQTPSHQVTQMGQEVILRCVPISNHLYFYWYRQILGQKVEFLVSFYNNEISEKSEIFDDQFSVERPDGSNFTLKIRSTKLEDSAMYFCASSPKQGTNYGYTFGSGTRLTVV.

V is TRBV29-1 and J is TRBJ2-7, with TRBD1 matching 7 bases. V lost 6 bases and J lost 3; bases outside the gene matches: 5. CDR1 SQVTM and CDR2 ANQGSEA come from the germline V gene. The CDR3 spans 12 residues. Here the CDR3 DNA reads TGCAGCGTCGAGGGACAGAGCTACGAGCAGTACTTC. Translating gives CSVEGQSYEQYF.

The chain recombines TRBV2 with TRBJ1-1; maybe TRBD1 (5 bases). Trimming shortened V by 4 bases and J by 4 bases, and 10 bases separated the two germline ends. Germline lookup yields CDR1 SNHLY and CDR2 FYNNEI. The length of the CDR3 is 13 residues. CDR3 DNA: TGTGCCAGCAGTGCGGACAAACTCACTGAAGCTTTCTTT. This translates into CASSADKLTEAFF.

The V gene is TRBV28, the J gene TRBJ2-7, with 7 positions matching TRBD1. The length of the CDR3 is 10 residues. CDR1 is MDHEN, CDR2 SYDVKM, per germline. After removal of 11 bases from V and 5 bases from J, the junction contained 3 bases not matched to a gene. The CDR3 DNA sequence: TGTGCCGACAGGGTCCACGAGCAGTACTTC. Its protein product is CADRVHEQYF.

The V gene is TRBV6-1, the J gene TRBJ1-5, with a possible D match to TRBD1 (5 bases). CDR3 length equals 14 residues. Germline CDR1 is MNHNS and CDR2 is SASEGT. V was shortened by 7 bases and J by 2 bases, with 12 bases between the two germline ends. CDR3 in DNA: TGTGCCAGCATAGGACATTTTGGCAATCAGCCCCAGCATTTT. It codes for CASIGHFGNQPQHF.

The CDR3 protein is CASSLVLQETQYF. CDR3 sequence (DNA): TGTGCCAGCAGCTTAGTTCTCCAAGAGACCCAGTACTTC. V is TRBV7-2 and J is TRBJ2-5; D gene uncertain. The CDR3 is made up of 13 amino acids. V shed 1 base and J shed 1 base, with 4 bases lying between them. The germline V gene has CDR1 SGHTA and CDR2 FQGNSA. Variable domain in full (rest from reference TRBV7-2 and TRBJ2-5): GAGVSQSPSNKVTEKGKDVELRCDPISGHTALYWYRQSLGQGLEFLIYFQGNSAPDKSGLPSDRFSAERTGGSVSTLTIQRTQQEDSAVYLCASSLVLQETQYFGPGTRLLVL.

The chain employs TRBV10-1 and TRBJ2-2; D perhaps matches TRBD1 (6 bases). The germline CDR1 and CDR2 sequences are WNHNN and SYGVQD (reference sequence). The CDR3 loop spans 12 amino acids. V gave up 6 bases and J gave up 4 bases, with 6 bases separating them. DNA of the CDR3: TGCGCCAGCAGGGACAGCACCGGGGAGCTGTTTTTT. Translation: CASRDSTGELFF.